These T cell receptor beta chains were read from a single sample in a study of blood T cell repertoires in COVID-19. Data came from immunoSEQ multiplex PCR; TCRdb stores just in-frame clones and leaves some out. The top ten clones hold about 2% of a sample with about 220,000 clones, less than 90% of them seen once. Sequencing input: peripheral blood. The receptors were gathered from a man in his forties with active or convalescent COVID-19. Both conserved end residues are part of each CDR3. The order of the fields is D gene, V gene, J gene, clone size, CDR3 protein, CDR3 DNA. The D gene is left open where the match is weak. The size entry is marked missing in some rows and otherwise reads once, few, many or a size class.

-	TRBV12-3/TRBV12-4	TRBJ1-6	-	CASSSSGRLHF	TGTGCCAGCAGCTCTAGTGGTCGCCTCCACTTT
TRBD1	TRBV5-8	TRBJ2-7	-	CASSRTGGYLYEQYF	TGTGCCAGCAGTCGGACAGGGGGGTACCTCTACGAGCAGTACTTC
-	TRBV4-1	TRBJ2-4	-	CASSPYDLAAKNIQYF	TGCGCCAGCAGCCCTTATGACTTGGCGGCCAAAAACATTCAGTACTTC
-	TRBV28	TRBJ2-7	-	CATEGSGGTYEQYF	TGTGCCACCGAGGGATCTGGCGGGACCTACGAGCAGTACTTC
-	TRBV30	TRBJ1-1	-	CAWSVRARRGRTEAFF	TGTGCCTGGAGTGTACGAGCCCGGCGGGGGAGGACTGAAGCTTTCTTT
TRBD1	TRBV28	TRBJ1-4	once	CASSFLVRTGKEKLFF	TGTGCCAGCAGTTTTCTAGTCCGGACAGGGAAGGAAAAACTGTTTTTT
-	TRBV6-5	TRBJ1-2	-	CASSYFQTSYGYTF	TGTGCCAGCAGTTACTTCCAGACAAGCTATGGCTACACCTTC
-	TRBV3-1/TRBV3-2	TRBJ1-5	-	CASSHTQAQPQHF	TGTGCCAGCAGCCACACACAGGCCCAGCCCCAGCATTTT
TRBD1	TRBV30	TRBJ2-7	-	CAWSVPGTGTNEQYF	TGTGCCTGGAGTGTACCCGGGACAGGGACCAACGAGCAGTACTTC
TRBD1	TRBV5-1	TRBJ2-2	-	CASALGQGNTGELFF	TGCGCCAGCGCTCTGGGACAGGGGAACACCGGGGAGCTGTTTTTT
-	TRBV5-4	TRBJ2-3	-	CASSFGWASTDTQYF	TGTGCCAGCAGCTTTGGCTGGGCCAGCACAGATACGCAGTATTTT
TRBD2	TRBV10-3	TRBJ2-3	-	CATLSGRENWGTDTQYF	TGTGCCACGTTGAGCGGGAGAGAGAATTGGGGCACAGATACGCAGTATTTT
TRBD1	TRBV19	TRBJ2-7	-	CASTLGTAYEQYF	TGTGCCAGTACCCTCGGGACAGCCTACGAGCAGTACTTC
TRBD1	TRBV5-1	TRBJ2-1	-	CASSPGQGGLTYNEQFF	TGCGCCAGCAGCCCTGGACAGGGAGGTCTGACCTACAATGAGCAGTTCTTC
-	TRBV13	TRBJ1-1	-	CASSLDQIMNTEAFF	TGTGCCAGCAGCTTAGATCAGATCATGAACACTGAAGCTTTCTTT
-	TRBV7-6	TRBJ1-1	-	CASSFSANTEAFF	TGTGCCAGCAGCTTTAGCGCTAACACTGAAGCTTTCTTT
TRBD1	TRBV4-1	TRBJ1-5	-	CASSQEGQPYQPQHF	TGCGCCAGCAGCCAAGAGGGACAGCCATATCAGCCCCAGCATTTT
-	TRBV10-1	TRBJ2-5	-	CASSPRFQETQYF	TGCGCCAGCAGTCCCCGTTTCCAAGAGACCCAGTACTTC
TRBD1	TRBV3-1/TRBV3-2	TRBJ2-7	-	CASSQGRLRQGSSYEQYF	TGTGCCAGCAGCCAAGGGCGCCTTCGACAGGGGAGCTCCTACGAGCAGTACTTC
TRBD1	TRBV29-1	TRBJ1-2	-	CSVWARQGAGYTF	TGCAGCGTTTGGGCGAGACAGGGGGCTGGCTACACCTTC
-	TRBV21-1	TRBJ1-1	-	CASSKATGRHLGMNTEAFF	TGTGCCAGCAGCAAAGCGACAGGGCGCCACCTTGGTATGAACACTGAAGCTTTCTTT
TRBD1	TRBV4-1	TRBJ1-2	-	CASSLSGQGAISYTF	TGCGCCAGCAGCCTATCGGGACAGGGGGCGATTTCCTACACCTTC
TRBD2	TRBV9	TRBJ2-7	-	CASSPGGGGYEQYF	TGTGCCAGCAGCCCCGGAGGCGGGGGCTACGAGCAGTACTTC
-	TRBV2	TRBJ1-4	-	CASRSSGEKLFF	TGTGCCAGCAGATCATCCGGGGAAAAACTGTTTTTT
-	TRBV7-8	TRBJ2-2	-	CASSPQSNNPSGELFF	TGTGCCAGCAGCCCGCAGTCAAACAACCCATCCGGGGAGCTGTTTTTT
TRBD2	TRBV27	TRBJ2-3	-	CASSRLAGEDTQYF	TGTGCCAGCAGCCGACTAGCGGGAGAAGATACGCAGTATTTT
-	TRBV27	TRBJ2-3	-	CASSLSASRTDTQYF	TGTGCCAGCAGTTTATCGGCTAGCCGCACAGATACGCAGTATTTT
TRBD1	TRBV5-1	TRBJ2-7	-	CASSADRGRYEQYF	TGCGCCAGCAGCGCCGACAGGGGGCGGTACGAGCAGTACTTC
-	TRBV12-3/TRBV12-4	TRBJ1-2	-	CASSFRGYGYTF	TGTGCCAGCAGTTTCAGGGGATATGGCTACACCTTC
-	TRBV6-5	TRBJ1-5	-	CASWRADNQPQHF	TGTGCCAGCTGGAGGGCAGACAATCAGCCCCAGCATTTT
TRBD1	TRBV7-7	TRBJ2-2	-	CASSRDSSTGELFF	TGTGCTAGCAGCCGGGACAGTAGCACCGGGGAGCTGTTTTTT
TRBD2	TRBV2	TRBJ2-7	-	CASSIAGGVGEQYF	TGTGCCAGCAGCATAGCGGGAGGGGTTGGCGAGCAGTACTTC
-	TRBV21-1	TRBJ2-3	-	CASSRSWDTQYF	TGTGCCAGCAGCCGGTCGTGGGATACGCAGTATTTT
TRBD1	TRBV7-8	TRBJ1-3	once	CASSGGTGAGNTIYF	TGTGCCAGCAGCGGAGGGACAGGGGCTGGAAACACCATATATTTT
TRBD1	TRBV6-1	TRBJ2-3	-	CASSAGTGVLTDTQYF	TGTGCCAGCAGTGCCGGGACAGGGGTCCTCACAGATACGCAGTATTTT
-	TRBV5-5	TRBJ2-7	-	CASSLAVGALYEQYF	TGTGCCAGCAGCTTGGCCGTAGGGGCCCTCTACGAGCAGTACTTC
TRBD1	TRBV28	TRBJ1-3	-	CASSHFPGQGAPGNTIYF	TGTGCCAGCAGTCACTTCCCGGGACAGGGGGCACCGGGAAACACCATATATTTT
TRBD1	TRBV19	TRBJ1-1	-	CASSPRTGLTEAFF	TGTGCCAGTAGTCCACGGACAGGGCTCACTGAAGCTTTCTTT
-	TRBV25-1	TRBJ2-5	-	CASSERQPQETQYF	TGTGCCAGCAGTGAAAGACAGCCCCAAGAGACCCAGTACTTC
-	TRBV4-1	TRBJ1-2	-	CASSQDSGRGYGYTF	TGCGCCAGCAGCCAAGATTCCGGGAGAGGCTATGGCTACACCTTC